The present TCR beta chain was sequenced within a study of T cell repertoires in ileal Crohn's disease. About the research overall: About half received postoperative treatment, about a dozen with thiopurines and under 20 anti-TNF. General study results and limits: Every patient over 26.8% clonality showed endoscopic recurrence.

For this clone: Its antigen is as yet unknown.

The repertoire was sequenced with immunoSEQ multiplex PCR; TCRdb's copy has only in-frame clones and lacks some. This table has 6,000 to 8,000 clones, roughly three quarters appearing once. Germline CDR1 reads LNHNV; CDR2 reads YYDKDF (reference sequence). V was clipped by 6 bases and J by 0 bases; unmatched bases: 4. The CDR3 is 15 amino acids. Eligibility required adulthood, ileal or ileocolonic Crohn's disease and indicated ileocolonic resection. This TCR was recovered from an adult with Crohn's disease. The chain links TRBV15 to TRBJ2-1; 8 bases agree with TRBD2. Sequenced sample: ileal tissue. CDR3 loop: CATRESGGSYNEQFF. CDR3 sequence (DNA): TGTGCCACCAGAGAAAGCGGGGGCTCCTACAATGAGCAGTTCTTC.